This T cell receptor (beta chain) was identified during a study of cytomegalovirus exposure and HLA in healthy donors. Study findings and constraints: Later work found most CMV-associated TCR beta chains apparently HLA-restricted. Earlier results showed most TCR beta V segments being productive about 87% or about 30% of the time.

For this clone: Antigen specificity is unknown.

The PCR ran on 60 Vbeta and 13 Jbeta primers. Authors' analysis steps: An analysis performed later counted 81 million or so unique TCR beta chains (approximately 11 million of them shared). Generated by immunoSEQ multiplex PCR, the TCRdb table keeps only in-frame clones and is missing some. From that table come the V and J calls and clone size; the DNA was used to work out D and trimming. The sample carries about 190,000 clones, more than 80% recorded once. The V gene lost 4 bases and the J gene lost 10 bases, with 17 bases spanning the gap. The CDR3 is 15 residues long. Germline V gene lookup returns CDR1 KGHSH and CDR2 LQKENI.

Sequenced material: PBMCs. V gene TRBV18 combines with J gene TRBJ1-6; no clear D. The TCR originated in a woman aged 45-65 years in good health and CMV-seropositive. The CDR3 nucleotides read TGTGCCAGCTCACAGGAGGTGGGTGGAGGGTCACCCCTCCACTTT. It is translated as CASSQEVGGGSPLHF.